The 14 T cell receptor beta chains in this list originate from one sample, sequenced in a study of blood T cell repertoires in COVID-19. This table comes from immunoSEQ multiplex PCR, and its TCRdb copy is limited to in-frame clones, with some not included. Found here are more than 250,000 clones, around 90% of them singletons; the top ten hold 1%. The sequencing sample was made of peripheral blood. All receptors come from a man over 45 with active or convalescent COVID-19.

The chain is built from TRBV4-2 and TRBJ2-7; 7 bases fit TRBD1. This CDR3 contains 16 residues. Trimming at V came to 1 base and at J to 3 bases, leaving 9 bases not matched to a gene. Germline-derived CDR1 and CDR2 are LGHNA and YNFKEQ. CDR3 sequence (DNA): TGTGCCAGCAGCCAAGTGCAGGCAGGGGGTTACTACGAGCAGTACTTC. Translation: CASSQVQAGGYYEQYF.

V and J are TRBV27 and TRBJ1-1, with a tentative D call TRBD1 (5 bases). V was clipped by 5 bases and J by 6 bases, with 13 bases between them. The germline gives CDR1 MNHEY, CDR2 SMNVEV (reference sequence). The CDR3 is 13 amino acids. DNA for the CDR3: TGTGCCAGCAGTCCTACGACAGTTGCTGAAGCTTTCTTT. Amino acids: CASSPTTVAEAFF.

Concerning this clone itself: This sample also contains other DNA sequences that code for the same CDR3. The chain couples TRBV5-1 to TRBJ2-3; perhaps TRBD1 as D (5 bases). CDR1 is SGHRS and CDR2 is YFSETQ in the germline V gene. This CDR3 has 14 residues. Trimming cost V 0 bases and J 1 base, with 6 bases left between them. The CDR3 sequence: CASSLGGGTDTQYF. The CDR3 DNA reads TGCGCCAGCAGCTTGGGGGGCGGCACAGATACGCAGTATTTT.

This chain uses TRBV6-2 or TRBV6-3 with TRBJ2-7; D call uncertain. The CDR3 length is 11 residues. V lost 3 bases to trimming and J lost 5 bases, with 5 bases between them. Germline V gives CDR1 MNHEY, CDR2 SVGEGT. CDR3 amino acids: CASSYYNEQYF. CDR3 DNA sequence: TGTGCCAGCAGTTATTATAACGAGCAGTACTTC.

The chain recombines TRBV6-6 with TRBJ1-2; 8 positions match TRBD1. Germline V lookup: CDR1 MNHNY, CDR2 SVGAGI (reference sequence). The trim removed 7 bases at V and 2 bases at J, leaving 12 bases unmatched. The CDR3 contains 16 residues. The CDR3 sequence: CASITDRVYPNYGYTF. The CDR3 nucleotides are TGTGCCAGCATCACGGACAGGGTGTACCCCAACTATGGCTACACCTTC.

The genes are TRBV30 and TRBJ1-1, with D maybe TRBD1 (5 bases). The CDR3 is made up of 12 amino acids. The germline V gene encodes CDR1 GTSNPN and CDR2 SVGIG (reference sequence). Trimming shortened V by 4 bases and J by 5 bases, and 11 bases separated the two germline ends. CDR3 nucleotide sequence: TGTGCCTGGACTGACGGGACTACTGAAGCTTTCTTT. Residues: CAWTDGTTEAFF.

The rearrangement links TRBV5-4 to TRBJ1-1; 7 bases fit TRBD1. V gave up 0 bases and J gave up 4 bases; unmatched junction bases: 3. Germline V gives CDR1 SGHNT, CDR2 YYREEE (reference sequence). This CDR3 contains 14 residues. CDR3 DNA sequence: TGTGCCAGCAGCTTGGGACAGGGAGGCACTGAAGCTTTCTTT. Protein: CASSLGQGGTEAFF.

The gene calls are TRBV28 and TRBJ1-1; the D is unclear. The CDR3 contains 13 residues. V lost 6 bases and J lost 7, with 15 bases in between. The germline V gene has CDR1 MDHEN and CDR2 SYDVKM. CDR3 residues: CASSLDTSLEAFF. DNA of the CDR3: TGTGCCAGCAGCTTAGACACCTCCCTTGAAGCTTTCTTT.

The rearrangement links TRBV2 to TRBJ2-7, with D tentatively TRBD2 (6 bases). Germline V gene sequence: CDR1 SNHLY, CDR2 FYNNEI. There are 15 residues in the CDR3. V was trimmed by 1 base and J by 2 bases, leaving 12 bases between them. CDR3 region: CASSEGGRPPYEQYF. The CDR3 coding sequence is TGTGCCAGCAGTGAAGGAGGGAGGCCCCCCTACGAGCAGTACTTC.

This clone was found a few times. The chain recombines TRBV23-1 with TRBJ2-1, with 8 bases aligning to TRBD1. TRBV23-1 carries the ORF label, with uncertain function. This CDR3 region has 16 residues. V shed 0 bases, J shed 2 bases, and the junction held 3 bases outside the gene matches. Here the CDR3 reads CASSQSRQGPYNEQFF. Here the CDR3 DNA reads TGCGCCAGCAGTCAATCCCGACAGGGGCCCTACAATGAGCAGTTCTTC.

The chain combines TRBV28 with TRBJ2-7; perhaps TRBD1 as D (5 bases). Trimming shortened V by 5 bases and J by 7 bases, and 18 bases separated the two germline ends. This CDR3 region has 14 residues. CDR1 and CDR2 (germline): MDHEN, SYDVKM. CDR3 nucleotide sequence: TGTGCCAGCAGTCTCCTAGGGGTGGAGTTGGAGCAGTACTTC. It encodes CASSLLGVELEQYF.

The chain joins TRBV9 to TRBJ1-1; D is undetermined. CDR1 SGDLS and CDR2 YYNGEE come from the germline V gene. There are 13 residues in the CDR3. V was clipped by 1 base and J by 4 bases, with 8 bases between them. CDR3 region: CASSVRVGTEAFF. The DNA for the CDR3 is TGTGCCAGCAGCGTACGGGTGGGCACTGAAGCTTTCTTT. The variable domain in full, completed from reference TRBV9 and TRBJ1-1, reads DSGVTQTPKHLITATGQRVTLRCSPRSGDLSVYWYQQSLDQGLQFLIQYYNGEERAKGNILERFSAQQFPDLHSELNLSSLELGDSALYFCASSVRVGTEAFFGQGTRLTVV.

The DNA of the CDR3 is TGTGCCAGCAGCCACCGGAGATCTGGGGCCAACGTCCTGACTTTC. Its protein product is CASSHRRSGANVLTF. This chain uses TRBV6-5 with TRBJ2-6, with D unresolved. The CDR3 extends over 15 amino acids. The ends were cut back, 6 bases at V and 1 base at J, with 10 bases in the middle. The germline CDR1 and CDR2 sequences are MNHEY and SVGAGI.

J is TRBJ1-1 and V is TRBV6-5, with TRBD1 matching over 9 bases. The germline CDR1 and CDR2 sequences are MNHEY and SVGAGI. With 5 bases clipped from V and 4 bases from J, the junction kept 5 bases outside the gene matches. This CDR3 spans 14 amino acids. CDR3 sequence: CASSRQGGFTEAFF. The CDR3 region has the DNA TGTGCCAGCAGTAGACAGGGGGGGTTCACTGAAGCTTTCTTT.